Reported below is one T cell receptor beta chain. V lost 6 bases and J lost 8; bases outside the gene matches: 9. CDR3 length equals 14 residues. CDR1 and CDR2 (germline): KGHSH, LQKENI. This record belongs to a study of OX40 agonist ivuxolimab in advanced cancers. Only in-frame clones appear in the TCRdb table, and some are missing; sequencing was by immunoSEQ multiplex PCR. Found here are about 79,000 clones, about 91% of them singletons; the top ten hold 7.1%. The input for sequencing was CD4+ or CD8+ T cells sorted from blood, taken in a trial of the OX40 agonist ivuxolimab. The chain joins TRBV18 to TRBJ1-2; 10 bases agree with TRBD1. This TCR came from an adult with an advanced solid tumor such as melanoma, head and neck, liver or kidney cancer. Here the CDR3 DNA reads TGTGCCAGCTCTCAGGGACAGGGGTTTTACGGCTACACCTTC. Amino acids: CASSQGQGFYGYTF.